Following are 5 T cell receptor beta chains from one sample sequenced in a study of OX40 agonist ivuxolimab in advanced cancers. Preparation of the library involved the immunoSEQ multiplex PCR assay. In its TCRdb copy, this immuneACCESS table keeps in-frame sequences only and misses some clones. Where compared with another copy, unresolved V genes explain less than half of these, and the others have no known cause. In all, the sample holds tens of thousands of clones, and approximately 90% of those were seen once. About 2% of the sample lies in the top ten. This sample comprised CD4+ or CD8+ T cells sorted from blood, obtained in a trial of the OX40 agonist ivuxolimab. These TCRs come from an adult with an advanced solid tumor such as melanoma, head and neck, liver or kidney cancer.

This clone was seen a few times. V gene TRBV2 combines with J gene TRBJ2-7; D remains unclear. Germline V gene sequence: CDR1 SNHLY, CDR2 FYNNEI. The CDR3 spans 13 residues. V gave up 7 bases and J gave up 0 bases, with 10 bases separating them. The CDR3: CASIDFNSYEQYF. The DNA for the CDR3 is TGTGCCAGCATCGACTTCAACTCCTACGAGCAGTACTTC.

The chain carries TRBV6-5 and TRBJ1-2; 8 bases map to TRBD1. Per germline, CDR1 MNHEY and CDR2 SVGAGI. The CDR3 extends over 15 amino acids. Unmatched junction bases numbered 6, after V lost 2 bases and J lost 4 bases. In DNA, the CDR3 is TGTGCCAGCAGTTACAACCGTGGACAGGGCTATGGCTACACCTTC. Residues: CASSYNRGQGYGYTF.

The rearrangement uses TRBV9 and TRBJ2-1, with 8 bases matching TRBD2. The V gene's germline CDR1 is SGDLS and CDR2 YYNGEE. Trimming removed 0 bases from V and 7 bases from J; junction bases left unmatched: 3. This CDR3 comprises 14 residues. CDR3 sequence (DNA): TGTGCCAGCAGCGTAGCGGGAGGGGTGAATGAGCAGTTCTTC. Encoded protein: CASSVAGGVNEQFF. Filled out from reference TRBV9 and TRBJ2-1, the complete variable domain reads DSGVTQTPKHLITATGQRVTLRCSPRSGDLSVYWYQQSLDQGLQFLIQYYNGEERAKGNILERFSAQQFPDLHSELNLSSLELGDSALYFCASSVAGGVNEQFFGPGTRLTVL.

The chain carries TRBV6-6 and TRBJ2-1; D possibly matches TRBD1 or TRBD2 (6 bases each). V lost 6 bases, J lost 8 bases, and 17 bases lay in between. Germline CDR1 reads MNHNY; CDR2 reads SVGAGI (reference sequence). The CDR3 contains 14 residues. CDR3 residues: CASSPPEGVYEQFF. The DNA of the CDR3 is TGTGCCAGCAGCCCCCCGGAGGGGGTGTATGAGCAGTTCTTC.

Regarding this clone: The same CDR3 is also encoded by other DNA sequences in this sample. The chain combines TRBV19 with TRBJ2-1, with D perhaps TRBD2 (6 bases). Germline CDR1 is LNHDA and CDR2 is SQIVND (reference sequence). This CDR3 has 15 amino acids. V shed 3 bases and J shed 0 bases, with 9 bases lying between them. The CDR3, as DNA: TGTGCCAGTAGTATGCGGGAAAGCTCCTACAATGAGCAGTTCTTC. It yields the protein CASSMRESSYNEQFF.